This T cell receptor (beta chain) was observed in a study of patients and donors after allogeneic stem cell transplantation. One entry per CDR3 protein results from TCRdb running MiXCR on the RT-PCR reads. The sample lists 45,000 to 65,000 distinct CDR3 sequences, about an eighth occurring once. This clonotype has a count of ten or more. The sequence derives from a human donor who was either an allogeneic HSCT recipient or a stem cell or donor lymphocyte infusion donor (not recorded which). It is not recorded whose cells these are; they may come from a transplant donor. Sample: blood, either unsorted or a sorted T cell fraction (not recorded which).

The CDR3 bases are TGTGCCAGCAGCGGACGGGACGAGGCAACTAATGAAAAACTGTTTTTT. This sequence encodes CASSGRDEATNEKLFF. This chain links TRBV9 with TRBJ1-4, with a possible D match to TRBD1 (5 bases). V lost 3 bases and J lost 0, with 12 bases in between. CDR1 and CDR2 (germline): SGDLS, YYNGEE. The CDR3 extends over 16 amino acids.